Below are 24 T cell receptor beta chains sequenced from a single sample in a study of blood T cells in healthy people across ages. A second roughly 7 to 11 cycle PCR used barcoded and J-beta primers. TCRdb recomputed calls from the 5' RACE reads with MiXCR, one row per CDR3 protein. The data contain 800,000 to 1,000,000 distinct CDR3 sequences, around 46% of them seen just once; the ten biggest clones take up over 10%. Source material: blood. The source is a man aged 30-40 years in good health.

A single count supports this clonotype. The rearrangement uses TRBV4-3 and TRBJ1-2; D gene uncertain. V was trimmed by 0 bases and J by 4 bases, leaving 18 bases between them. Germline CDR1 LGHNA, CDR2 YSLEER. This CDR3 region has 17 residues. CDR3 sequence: CASSQETRQPMFYGYTF. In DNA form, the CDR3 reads TGCGCCAGCAGCCAAGAAACAAGGCAGCCGATGTTCTATGGCTACACCTTC.

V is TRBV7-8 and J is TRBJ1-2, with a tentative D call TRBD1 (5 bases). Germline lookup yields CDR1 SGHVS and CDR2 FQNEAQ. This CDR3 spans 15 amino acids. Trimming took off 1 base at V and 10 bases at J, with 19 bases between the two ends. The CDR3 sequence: CASSLEGSGRVVYTF. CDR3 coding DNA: TGTGCCAGCAGCTTAGAAGGGTCAGGGAGGGTGGTCTACACCTTC.

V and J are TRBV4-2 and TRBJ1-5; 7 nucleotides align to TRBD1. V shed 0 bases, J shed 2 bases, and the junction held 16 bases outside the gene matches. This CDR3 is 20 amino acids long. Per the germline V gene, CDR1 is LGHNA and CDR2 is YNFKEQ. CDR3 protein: CASSQDIGRGSLPRNQPQHF. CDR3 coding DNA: TGTGCCAGCAGCCAAGATATAGGCAGGGGGTCCCTCCCTCGCAATCAGCCCCAGCATTTT.

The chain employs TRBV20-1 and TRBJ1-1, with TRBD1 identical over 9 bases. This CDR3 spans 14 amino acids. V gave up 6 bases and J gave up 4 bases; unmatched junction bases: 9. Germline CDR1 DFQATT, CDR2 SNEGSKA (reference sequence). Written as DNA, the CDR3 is TGCAGTGCCCCGGGACAGGGCGGGAGCACTGAAGCTTTCTTT. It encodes CSAPGQGGSTEAFF.

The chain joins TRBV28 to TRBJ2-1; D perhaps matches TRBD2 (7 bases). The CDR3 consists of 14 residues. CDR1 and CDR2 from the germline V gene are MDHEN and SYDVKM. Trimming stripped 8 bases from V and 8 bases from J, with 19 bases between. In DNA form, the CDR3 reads TGTGCCAGCCCCCCAAGGGGGGGGTTTGATGAGCAGTTCTTC. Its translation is CASPPRGGFDEQFF.

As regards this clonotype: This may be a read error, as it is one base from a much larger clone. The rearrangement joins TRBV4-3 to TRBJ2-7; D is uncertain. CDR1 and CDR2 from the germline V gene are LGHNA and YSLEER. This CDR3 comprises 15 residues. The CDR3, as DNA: TGCGCCAGCAGCCAAGGTCGAGCGATATCTTACGAGCAGGACTTC. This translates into CASSQGRAISYEQDF.

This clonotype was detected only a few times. The CDR3 coding sequence is TGTGCCAGCAGCGAAACACCAGACAGGGGTGATGAGCAGTTCTTC. Protein: CASSETPDRGDEQFF. The rearrangement uses TRBV21-1 and TRBJ2-1; the DNA was not compared with TRBD1, the D call given in the table. TRBV21-1 has pseudogene status. The CDR3 contains 15 residues.

Written as DNA, the CDR3 is TGTGCCAGCAGTTCCCCGGTTGGAGTCGCGAATTCACCCCTCCACTTT. Its translation is CASSSPVGVANSPLHF. The chain joins TRBV6-5 to TRBJ1-6; D is unresolved. V was shortened by 4 bases and J by 7 bases, with 17 bases between the two germline ends. The CDR3 length is 16 residues. CDR1 is MNHEY and CDR2 is SVGAGI in the germline V gene.

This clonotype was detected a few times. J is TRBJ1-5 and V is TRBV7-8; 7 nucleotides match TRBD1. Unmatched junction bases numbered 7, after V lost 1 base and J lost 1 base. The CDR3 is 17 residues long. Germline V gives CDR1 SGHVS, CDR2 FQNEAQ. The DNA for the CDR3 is TGTGCCAGCAGCTTAGGACGAGGGGGCTTGAGCAATCAGCCCCAGCATTTT. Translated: CASSLGRGGLSNQPQHF.

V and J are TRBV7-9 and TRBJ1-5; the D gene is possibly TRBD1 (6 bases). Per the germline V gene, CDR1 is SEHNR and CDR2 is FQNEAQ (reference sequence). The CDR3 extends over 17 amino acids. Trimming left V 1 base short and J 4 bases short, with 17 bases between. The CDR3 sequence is CASSLVKGTSLNQPQHF. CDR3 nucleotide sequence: TGTGCCAGCAGCTTAGTTAAGGGGACATCACTAAATCAGCCCCAGCATTTT.

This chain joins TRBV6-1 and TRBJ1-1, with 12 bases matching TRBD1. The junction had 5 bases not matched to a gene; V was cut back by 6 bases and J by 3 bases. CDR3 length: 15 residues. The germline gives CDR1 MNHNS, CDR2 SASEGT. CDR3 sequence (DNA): TGTGCCAGCAGCGGGACAGGGGGCGCATACACTGAAGCTTTCTTT. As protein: CASSGTGGAYTEAFF.

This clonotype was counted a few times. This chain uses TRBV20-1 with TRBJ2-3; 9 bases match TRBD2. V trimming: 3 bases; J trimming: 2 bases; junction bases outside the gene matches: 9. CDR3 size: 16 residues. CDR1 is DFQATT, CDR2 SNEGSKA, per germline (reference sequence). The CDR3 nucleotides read TGCAGTGCTAGGTCACTAGCGGGCCGTAACACAGATACGCAGTATTTT. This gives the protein CSARSLAGRNTDTQYF.

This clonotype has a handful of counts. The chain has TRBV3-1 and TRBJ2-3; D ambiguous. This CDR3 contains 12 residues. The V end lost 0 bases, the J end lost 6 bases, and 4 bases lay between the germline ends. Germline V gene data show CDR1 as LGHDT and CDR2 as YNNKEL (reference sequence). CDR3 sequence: CASSQEGDTQYF. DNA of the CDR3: TGTGCCAGCAGCCAAGAAGGGGATACGCAGTATTTT.

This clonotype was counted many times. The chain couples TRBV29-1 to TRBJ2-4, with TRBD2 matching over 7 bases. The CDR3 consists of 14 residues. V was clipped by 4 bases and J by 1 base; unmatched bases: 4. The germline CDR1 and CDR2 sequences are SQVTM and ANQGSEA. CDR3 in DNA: TGCAGCGTTGGGGGGGGGACGGCCAAAAACATTCAGTACTTC. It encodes CSVGGGTAKNIQYF. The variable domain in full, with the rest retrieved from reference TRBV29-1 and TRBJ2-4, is SAVISQKPSRDICQRGTSLTIQCQVDSQVTMMFWYRQQPGQSLTLIATANQGSEATYESGFVIDKFPISRPNLTFSTLTVSNMSPEDSSIYLCSVGGGTAKNIQYFGAGTRLSVL.

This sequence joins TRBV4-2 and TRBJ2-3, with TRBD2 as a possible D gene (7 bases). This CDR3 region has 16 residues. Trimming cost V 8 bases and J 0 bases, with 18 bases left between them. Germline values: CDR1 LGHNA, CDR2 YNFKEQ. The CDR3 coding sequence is TGTGCCAGCTCCCCTAGGGGGGGGGCTAGCACAGATACGCAGTATTTT. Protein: CASSPRGGASTDTQYF.

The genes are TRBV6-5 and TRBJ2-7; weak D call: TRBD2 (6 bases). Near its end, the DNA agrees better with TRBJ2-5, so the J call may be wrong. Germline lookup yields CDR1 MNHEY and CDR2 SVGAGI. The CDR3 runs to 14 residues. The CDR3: CASSYSAGSETQYF. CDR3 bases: TGTGCCAGCAGTTACTCCGCGGGGTCAGAGACCCAGTACTTC.

CDR3 DNA sequence: TGCAGCGAGGGGGACAGATCCTTGAACACTGAAGCTTTCTTT. Its translation is CSEGDRSLNTEAFF. This chain joins TRBV20-1 and TRBJ1-1; the match to TRBD1 covers 7 bases. The CDR3 is 14 amino acids. Germline lookup yields CDR1 DFQATT and CDR2 SNEGSKA (reference sequence).

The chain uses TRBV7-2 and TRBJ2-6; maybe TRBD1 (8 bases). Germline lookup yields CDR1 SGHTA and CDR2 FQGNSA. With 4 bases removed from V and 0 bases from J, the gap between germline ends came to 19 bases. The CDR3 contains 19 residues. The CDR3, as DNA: TGTGCCAGCAGCTCAACCTACAGGGGGGGCTACTCTGGGGCCAACGTCCTGACTTTC. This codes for CASSSTYRGGYSGANVLTF.

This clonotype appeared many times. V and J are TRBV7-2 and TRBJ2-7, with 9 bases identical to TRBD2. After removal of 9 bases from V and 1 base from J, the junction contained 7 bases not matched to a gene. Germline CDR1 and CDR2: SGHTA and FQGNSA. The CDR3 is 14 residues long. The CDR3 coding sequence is TGTGCCAGTTGCGCACTAGCGGGTTCCTACGAGCAGTACTTC. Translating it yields CASCALAGSYEQYF.

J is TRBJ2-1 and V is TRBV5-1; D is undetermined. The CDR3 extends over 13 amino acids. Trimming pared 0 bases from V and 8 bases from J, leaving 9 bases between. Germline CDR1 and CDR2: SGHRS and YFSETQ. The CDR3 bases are TGCGCCAGCAGCTTGGTTGTTATGGATGAGCAGTTCTTC. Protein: CASSLVVMDEQFF. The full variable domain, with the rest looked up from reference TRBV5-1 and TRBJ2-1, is KAGVTQTPRYLIKTRGQQVTLSCSPISGHRSVSWYQQTPGQGLQFLFEYFSETQRNKGNFPGRFSGRQFSNSRSEMNVSTLELGDSALYLCASSLVVMDEQFFGPGTRLTVL.

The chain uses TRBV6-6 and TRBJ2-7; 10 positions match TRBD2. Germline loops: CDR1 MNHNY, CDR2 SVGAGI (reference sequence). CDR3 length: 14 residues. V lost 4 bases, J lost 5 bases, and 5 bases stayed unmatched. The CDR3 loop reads CASSFGLAVDEQYF. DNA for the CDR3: TGTGCCAGCAGTTTCGGACTAGCGGTAGACGAGCAGTACTTC.

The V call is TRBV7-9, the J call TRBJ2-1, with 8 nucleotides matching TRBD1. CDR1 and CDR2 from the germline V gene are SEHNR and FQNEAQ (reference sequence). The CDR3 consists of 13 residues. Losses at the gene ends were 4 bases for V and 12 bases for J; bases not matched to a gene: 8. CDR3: CASSSTTGTGQFF. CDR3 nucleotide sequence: TGTGCCAGCAGCTCTACCACCGGGACAGGGCAGTTCTTC. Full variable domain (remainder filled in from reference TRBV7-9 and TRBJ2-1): DTGVSQNPRHKITKRGQNVTFRCDPISEHNRLYWYRQTLGQGPEFLTYFQNEAQLEKSRLLSDRFSAERPKGSFSTLEIQRTEQGDSAMYLCASSSTTGTGQFFGPGTRLTVL.

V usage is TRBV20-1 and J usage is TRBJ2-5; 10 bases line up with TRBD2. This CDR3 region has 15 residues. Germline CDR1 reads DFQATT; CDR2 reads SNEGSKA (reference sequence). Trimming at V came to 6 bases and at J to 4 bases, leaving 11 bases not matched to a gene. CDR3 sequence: CSAGPASGGLETQYF. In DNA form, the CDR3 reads TGCAGTGCCGGTCCGGCTAGCGGGGGTCTAGAGACCCAGTACTTC.

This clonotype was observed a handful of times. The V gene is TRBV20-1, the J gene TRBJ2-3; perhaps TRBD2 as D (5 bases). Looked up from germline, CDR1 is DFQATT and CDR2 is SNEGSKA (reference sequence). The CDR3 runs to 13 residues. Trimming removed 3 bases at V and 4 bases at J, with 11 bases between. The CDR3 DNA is TGCAGTGCTAGGGACCCCGGGGCAGATACGCAGTATTTT. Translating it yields CSARDPGADTQYF.